Listed below are T cell receptor beta chains from one sample, sequenced in a study of cytomegalovirus exposure and HLA in healthy donors. Sequencing was performed with immunoSEQ multiplex PCR; in TCRdb, only in-frame clones are kept and a portion is missing. There are about 150,000 clones in the sample; 8.9% occur only once, and 6.5% to 9% lies in the top ten. The sequenced material came from PBMCs. The receptors come from a woman between 40 and 55 years old in good health and CMV-seropositive. CDR3s include the opening cysteine and the closing phenylalanine or tryptophan. Fields, in order: J gene, V gene, clone size, D gene, CDR3 DNA, CDR3 protein. D genes are given only for firm matches. Clone size is shown for a subset of rows, as once, few, many or a class of expanded clone.

>TRBJ1-4|TRBV7-6|few|TRBD1
TGTGCCAGCAGCAAAAGGAAAAGGGACAGTATAAATGAAAAACTGTTTTTT
CASSKRKRDSINEKLFF
>TRBJ2-2|TRBV7-2|few|TRBD1
TGTGCCAGCAGCATCTACAGGGGGTCGAACACCGGGGAGCTGTTTTTT
CASSIYRGSNTGELFF
>TRBJ1-4|TRBV11-2|.|TRBD1
TGTGCCAGCAGCTCTCCGGCCGGGACAGGTGGATTGCATGAAAAACTGTTTTTT
CASSSPAGTGGLHEKLFF
>TRBJ2-5|TRBV9|.|TRBD2
TGTGCCAGCAGCGCGGGACTAGCGGGGGGGCTGGAGACCCAGTACTTC
CASSAGLAGGLETQYF
>TRBJ2-5|TRBV7-8|few|TRBD1
TGTGCCAGCAGCATTTCGGGACAGCGACAAGAGACCCAGTACTTC
CASSISGQRQETQYF
>TRBJ2-7|TRBV5-1|.|.
TGCGCCAGCAGCCCCTTGGGGCTGTGGGAGCAGTACTTC
CASSPLGLWEQYF
>TRBJ2-3|TRBV10-3|few|TRBD2
TGTGCCATCAGTGAGTCAAGCGGGGGGGGCACAGATACGCAGTATTTT
CAISESSGGGTDTQYF
>TRBJ2-2|TRBV11-3|few|.
TGTGCCAGCAGCTTGCACCGTGCGGGGACCGGGGAGCTGTTTTTT
CASSLHRAGTGELFF
>TRBJ2-5|TRBV5-1|few|.
TGCGCCAGCAGCCCCGGGGTCCAAGAGACCCAGTACTTC
CASSPGVQETQYF
>TRBJ1-4|TRBV5-1|.|TRBD1
TGCGCCAGCAGTTTTGCCTCCGGGACAGGGTACGAAAAACTGTTTTTT
CASSFASGTGYEKLFF
>TRBJ2-3|TRBV5-5|.|TRBD2
TGTGCCAGCAGCAACGGGAGGTTTGGCACAGATACGCAGTATTTT
CASSNGRFGTDTQYF
>TRBJ2-3|TRBV5-1|few|TRBD2
TGCGCCAGCAGCTTTGGGACTAGCGTAGCAGATACGCAGTATTTT
CASSFGTSVADTQYF
>TRBJ2-2|TRBV9|.|TRBD1
TGTGCCAGCAGCGTAGCACAGGGGCCAAACACCGGGGAGCTGTTTTTT
CASSVAQGPNTGELFF
>TRBJ1-4|TRBV7-9|.|TRBD1
TGTGCCAGCAGTTCCGGGACAGCCCTAGGGGGTGAAAAACTGTTTTTT
CASSSGTALGGEKLFF
>TRBJ1-4|TRBV7-9|few|TRBD1
TGTGCCAGCAGCGCCTTGGGACAGAAGGACGAAAAACTGTTTTTT
CASSALGQKDEKLFF
>TRBJ1-2|TRBV7-2|few|.
TGTGCCAGCAGCACCCAGAGGAGGGGAGGCTACACCTTC
CASSTQRRGGYTF
>TRBJ1-1|TRBV2|.|.
TGTGCCAGCAGCCGGGAAAGGAACACTGAAGCTTTCTTT
CASSRERNTEAFF
>TRBJ1-3|TRBV6-5|few|TRBD1
TGTGCCAGCAGACTTGACAGGGGCTCTGGAAACACCATATATTTT
CASRLDRGSGNTIYF
>TRBJ2-7|TRBV6-5|.|.
TGTGCCAGCAGTTACTCGACTGGAGCTGGTGGTGGCGAGCAGTACTTC
CASSYSTGAGGGEQYF
>TRBJ2-3|TRBV4-2|few|.
TGTGCCAGCAGCCAAGATGAGGATACGCAGTATTTT
CASSQDEDTQYF
>TRBJ1-3|TRBV7-2|few|.
TGTGCCAGCAGCTCCGTAACTGGAAACACCATATATTTT
CASSSVTGNTIYF
>TRBJ2-5|TRBV10-1|.|.
TGCGCCAGCAGTGAGTTACAGGGCCGCGAGACCCAGTACTTC
CASSELQGRETQYF
>TRBJ2-3|TRBV7-9|.|TRBD1
TGTGCCAGCAGCCCACAGGGGAGCACAGATACGCAGTATTTT
CASSPQGSTDTQYF
>TRBJ1-6|TRBV27|few|.
TGTGCCAGCAGTTTATCAGCAGGGGTACCTAATTCACCCCTCCACTTT
CASSLSAGVPNSPLHF
>TRBJ1-2|TRBV15|few|.
TGTGCCACCAGCTCCCCACAGGACGGGTTGAATGGCTACACCTTC
CATSSPQDGLNGYTF
>TRBJ1-1|TRBV7-2|.|.
TGTGCCAGCAGCTTAGCGGGCAGGAACACTGAAGCTTTCTTT
CASSLAGRNTEAFF
>TRBJ1-1|TRBV7-3|few|.
TGTGCCAGCAGCTTAACGGGGGGAAACACTGAAGCTTTCTTT
CASSLTGGNTEAFF
>TRBJ1-5|TRBV2|few|.
TGTGCCAGCACCGCGAGCCTTGGGGGGGGTCAGCCCCAGCATTTT
CASTASLGGGQPQHF
>TRBJ1-4|TRBV10-2|few|.
TGCGCCAGCTTGGGAATACAGCGCGAGGGTAATGAAAAACTGTTTTTT
CASLGIQREGNEKLFF
>TRBJ1-2|TRBV14|few|.
TGTGCCAGCAGCCAAGATCTAAGGGGTTACTACACCTTC
CASSQDLRGYYTF
>TRBJ1-2|TRBV29-1|.|.
TGCAGCTATTGGGGGGGAAATGGCTACACCTTC
CSYWGGNGYTF
>TRBJ2-3|TRBV6-1|few|.
TGTGCCAGCAGGGGGATCGGGGGAAGCACAGATACGCAGTATTTT
CASRGIGGSTDTQYF
>TRBJ2-3|TRBV7-2|.|.
TGTGCCAGCAGCTTAGCTAGCCCAGATACGCAGTATTTT
CASSLASPDTQYF
>TRBJ2-2|TRBV18|few|.
TGTGCCAGCTCACCGCAAGGGGCCGGGGAGCTGTTTTTT
CASSPQGAGELFF
>TRBJ1-2|TRBV19|.|.
TGTGCCAGTAGTACCCAGGGAAGCTATGGCTACACCTTC
CASSTQGSYGYTF
>TRBJ2-7|TRBV6-5|few|.
TGTGCCAGCAGTTACGCTAGGGGCTACGAGCAGTACTTC
CASSYARGYEQYF
>TRBJ2-7|TRBV6-5|few|.
TGTGCCAGCAGTTACGACAGGTCCTACGAGCAGTACTTC
CASSYDRSYEQYF
>TRBJ2-1|TRBV19|.|TRBD1
TGTGCCAGTACATGGGACAGGGGATATGAGCAGTTCTTC
CASTWDRGYEQFF
>TRBJ2-5|TRBV7-2|few|.
TGTGCCAGCAGCTTGTATGAGACCCAGTACTTC
CASSLYETQYF
>TRBJ2-2|TRBV4-3|once|TRBD1
TGCGCCAGCAGCCTACTCGGGACAGGGGTTCACACCGGGGAGCTGTTTTTT
CASSLLGTGVHTGELFF
>TRBJ2-2|TRBV2|.|.
TGTGCCAGCAGTGGGGAGGGGGACACCGGGGAGCTGTTTTTT
CASSGEGDTGELFF
>TRBJ2-7|TRBV2|few|.
TGTGCCAGCACCCTCGGGGTCCTAGACTACGAGCAGTACTTC
CASTLGVLDYEQYF
>TRBJ1-4|TRBV7-9|few|.
TGTGCCAGCAGCTCTCCGGCGGGGGGAGGTGAAAAACTGTTTTTT
CASSSPAGGGEKLFF
>TRBJ1-5|TRBV7-9|few|.
TGTGCCAGCAGCTTAGGGGCAGGCGTAAATCAGCCCCAGCATTTT
CASSLGAGVNQPQHF
>TRBJ1-5|TRBV7-8|.|.
TGTGCCAGCAGCTTAGCGGGGGGTCGCCATCAGCCCCAGCATTTT
CASSLAGGRHQPQHF